The rows below give T cell receptor beta chains drawn from one sample of a study of CD8 T cells in Susac syndrome. TCRdb independently ran MiXCR on the immunoSEQ multiplex PCR reads; one entry per CDR3 protein. The sample lists some 110,000 distinct CDR3 sequences, roughly 94% occurring once. Sequencing used CD8+ T cells from PBMCs. These receptors all come from a human donor with Susac syndrome. Each CDR3 is given with its conserved first and last residue. The D gene is left open where the match is weak. Only some rows state a clone size, as once, few, many or a class for expanded clones.

V	J	D	size	CDR3	DNA
TRBV20-1	TRBJ2-1	TRBD2	.	CSAGLGRGGMYEQFF	TGCAGTGCTGGCCTGGGTCGGGGGGGCATGTATGAGCAGTTCTTC
TRBV12-3/TRBV12-4	TRBJ2-3	.	.	CASSTDTQYF	TGTGCCAGCAGCACAGATACGCAGTATTTT
TRBV29-1	TRBJ2-2	TRBD1	.	CSAQGANTGELFF	TGCAGTGCTCAGGGGGCGAACACCGGGGAGCTGTTTTTT
TRBV12-3/TRBV12-4	TRBJ2-5	.	.	CASSLAKRETQYF	TGTGCCAGCAGTTTGGCCAAGAGAGAGACCCAGTACTTC
TRBV7-9	TRBJ2-3	TRBD1	once	CASSRDTGGLGQYF	TGTGCCAGCAGCCGCGATACAGGGGGCCTAGGGCAGTATTTT
TRBV6-2/TRBV6-3	TRBJ2-1	TRBD2	.	CASSLSGGRFF	TGTGCCAGCAGCCTCAGCGGGGGTCGGTTCTTC
TRBV12-3/TRBV12-4	TRBJ2-5	TRBD1	.	CASSFDRGAETQYF	TGTGCCAGCAGTTTCGACAGGGGTGCAGAGACCCAGTACTTC
TRBV6-5	TRBJ2-1	TRBD2	.	CASSYSASAGGTYNEQFF	TGTGCCAGCAGTTACTCCGCGTCGGCGGGGGGAACCTACAATGAGCAGTTCTTC
TRBV4-1	TRBJ1-1	.	.	CASSQEPSDTEAFF	TGCGCCAGCAGCCAAGAGCCTAGTGACACTGAAGCTTTCTTT
TRBV29-1	TRBJ2-1	TRBD2	.	CSVEGALAGGANEQFF	TGCAGCGTTGAAGGTGCTTTGGCGGGGGGTGCAAATGAGCAGTTCTTC
TRBV4-1	TRBJ2-1	TRBD1	.	CASSSGTGSEQFF	TGCGCCAGCTCTTCCGGGACAGGGAGTGAGCAGTTCTTC
TRBV6-1	TRBJ2-3	.	.	CASSESLSDTQYF	TGTGCCAGCAGTGAGAGCCTATCAGATACGCAGTATTTT
TRBV19	TRBJ2-1	.	few	CASSLAGPGPYNEQFF	TGTGCCAGTAGCCTCGCGGGACCCGGTCCCTACAATGAGCAGTTCTTC
TRBV7-3	TRBJ2-1	TRBD2	.	CASSVSSGGLNEQFF	TGTGCCAGCAGCGTATCTAGCGGGGGGTTGAATGAGCAGTTCTTC
TRBV6-1	TRBJ2-1	.	few	CASRALLGEGNEQFF	TGTGCCAGCAGAGCCTTATTGGGAGAGGGCAATGAGCAGTTCTTC
TRBV29-1	TRBJ2-5	TRBD2	.	CSVEGGTSGTQETQYF	TGCAGCGTTGAAGGGGGTACTAGCGGGACCCAAGAGACCCAGTACTTC
TRBV9	TRBJ2-5	TRBD2	.	CASSAAGGLQETQYF	TGTGCCAGCAGCGCCGCGGGGGGTTTGCAAGAGACCCAGTACTTC
TRBV20-1	TRBJ2-1	TRBD2	.	CSASWVLSGGSNEQFF	TGCAGTGCTTCTTGGGTTCTATCGGGGGGTTCCAATGAGCAGTTCTTC
TRBV9	TRBJ2-2	.	.	CASSVRGSGGAQTGELFF	TGTGCCAGCAGCGTTAGGGGATCGGGGGGCGCGCAGACCGGGGAGCTGTTTTTT
TRBV27	TRBJ1-2	TRBD1	.	CASRTGAGGYTF	TGTGCCAGCAGAACAGGGGCGGGTGGCTACACCTTC
TRBV6-5	TRBJ2-7	.	.	CATTDGQQYF	TGTGCCACTACTGACGGTCAGCAGTACTTC
TRBV7-9	TRBJ2-1	.	.	CASSSQTVADEQFF	TGTGCCAGCAGCTCTCAGACAGTCGCAGATGAGCAGTTCTTC
TRBV11-3	TRBJ2-7	.	.	CASSEGGGEQYF	TGTGCCAGCTCCGAGGGAGGCGGGGAGCAGTACTTC
TRBV27	TRBJ1-2	.	.	CASSLSGDGYTF	TGTGCCAGCAGTTTATCAGGGGATGGCTACACCTTC
TRBV5-4	TRBJ2-7	.	.	CASSFQGGPLDEQYF	TGTGCCAGCAGCTTCCAGGGGGGCCCGCTCGACGAGCAGTACTTC
TRBV7-3	TRBJ2-2	.	.	CASSLTAGAFAGELFF	TGTGCCAGCAGCTTAACCGCCGGGGCCTTCGCCGGGGAGCTGTTTTTT
TRBV5-1	TRBJ2-5	TRBD1	once	CASSLTGGMSLETQYF	TGCGCCAGCAGCCTCACAGGGGGAATGTCCCTAGAGACCCAGTACTTC
TRBV18	TRBJ2-7	.	.	CASSGAGYDEQYF	TGTGCCAGCTCCGGGGCAGGGTACGACGAGCAGTACTTC
TRBV12-5	TRBJ2-1	.	once	CASGLPQGGAYNEQFF	TGTGCTAGTGGTTTGCCTCAGGGTGGGGCCTACAATGAGCAGTTCTTC
TRBV4-1	TRBJ1-6	.	.	CASSQVKWRVGEVSPLHF	TGCGCCAGCAGCCAAGTGAAGTGGCGGGTGGGGGAGGTTTCACCCCTCCACTTT
TRBV7-9	TRBJ1-1	.	.	CASVTSNTEAFF	TGTGCCAGCGTGACCTCGAACACTGAAGCTTTCTTT
TRBV19	TRBJ2-6	TRBD2	once	CASARGGTGANVLTF	TGTGCCAGCGCGCGGGGAGGGACTGGGGCCAACGTCCTGACTTTC
TRBV29-1	TRBJ2-7	.	once	CSVYVPSSYEQYF	TGCAGCGTCTATGTACCGTCTAGCTACGAGCAGTACTTC
TRBV6-2/TRBV6-3	TRBJ2-5	.	.	CASSRDTQETQYF	TGTGCCAGCAGCCGGGACACCCAAGAGACCCAGTACTTC
TRBV7-9	TRBJ2-3	.	once	CASSLADGDTQYF	TGTGCCAGCAGCTTAGCGGATGGGGATACGCAGTATTTT
TRBV6-2/TRBV6-3	TRBJ2-7	.	once	CASNSPVRAQYF	TGTGCCAGCAACTCACCCGTACGAGCGCAGTACTTC
TRBV13	TRBJ1-6	TRBD1	.	CASSLRPGTGRRPLHF	TGTGCCAGCAGCCTACGCCCCGGGACAGGGAGACGACCCCTCCACTTT
TRBV25-1	TRBJ1-2	.	.	CAISENGYTF	TGTGCCATCTCCGAGAATGGCTACACCTTC
TRBV5-4	TRBJ1-2	TRBD1	once	CASSLGDRGHGGYTF	TGTGCCAGCAGCCTAGGGGACAGGGGGCATGGTGGCTACACCTTC
TRBV3-1	TRBJ2-7	TRBD1	.	CASSHGTGDSYEQYF	TGTGCCAGCAGCCACGGGACAGGTGACTCCTACGAGCAGTACTTC
TRBV7-9	TRBJ1-1	.	once	CASSYRAMNTEAFF	TGTGCCAGCAGCTATCGGGCGATGAACACTGAAGCTTTCTTT
TRBV6-2/TRBV6-3	TRBJ1-1	.	.	CASSYVSNTEAFF	TGTGCCAGCAGTTACGTCTCGAACACTGAAGCTTTCTTT
TRBV12-3/TRBV12-4	TRBJ2-3	TRBD2	.	CAKTSGGADTQYF	TGTGCCAAAACTAGCGGGGGGGCAGATACGCAGTATTTT
TRBV20-1	TRBJ1-1	.	.	CSAGPGGRATNTEAFF	TGCAGTGCGGGTCCGGGGGGCAGGGCCACGAACACTGAAGCTTTCTTT
TRBV4-1	TRBJ2-1	.	once	CASTLGGPYNEQFF	TGCGCCAGCACCTTGGGGGGGCCCTACAATGAGCAGTTCTTC
TRBV29-1	TRBJ2-5	TRBD2	.	CSVTPGGLETQYF	TGCAGCGTTACCCCGGGAGGGCTGGAGACCCAGTACTTC
TRBV11-2	TRBJ2-1	.	.	CASSLDRTNEQFF	TGTGCCAGCAGTTTGGACAGAACCAATGAGCAGTTCTTC
TRBV19	TRBJ2-7	.	.	CASSIEDRRAYEQYF	TGTGCCAGTAGTATAGAGGATCGGCGGGCCTACGAGCAGTACTTC
TRBV7-9	TRBJ2-1	TRBD2	.	CASSLSGVNEQFF	TGTGCCAGCAGCTTGAGCGGGGTAAATGAGCAGTTCTTC
TRBV23-1	TRBJ1-5	.	.	CACLNQGPNQPQHF	TGCGCCTGCCTTAATCAGGGACCCAATCAGCCCCAGCATTTT
TRBV9	TRBJ2-6	.	.	CASSGGGANVLTF	TGTGCCAGCAGCGGGGGCGGGGCCAACGTCCTGACTTTC
TRBV6-2/TRBV6-3	TRBJ2-7	.	.	CASRPRQDPWNEQYF	TGTGCCAGCAGACCTCGACAGGACCCGTGGAACGAGCAGTACTTC
TRBV12-3/TRBV12-4	TRBJ2-7	.	.	CASRGRLTYEQYF	TGTGCCAGCAGAGGACGGTTAACCTACGAGCAGTACTTC
TRBV13	TRBJ2-1	.	.	CASSLGKAREQFF	TGTGCCAGCAGCTTAGGGAAGGCGCGTGAGCAGTTCTTC
TRBV20-1	TRBJ1-4	.	.	CSTKDLRRTMFF	TGCAGTACAAAGGACCTACGGCGTACGATGTTTTTT
TRBV6-6	TRBJ1-5	.	.	CASSYEPQAFNQPQHF	TGTGCCAGCAGTTACGAGCCCCAGGCTTTCAATCAGCCCCAGCATTTT
TRBV4-2	TRBJ2-7	TRBD1	.	CASSLSGTGHYEQYF	TGTGCCAGCAGCCTAAGTGGGACAGGGCACTACGAGCAGTACTTC